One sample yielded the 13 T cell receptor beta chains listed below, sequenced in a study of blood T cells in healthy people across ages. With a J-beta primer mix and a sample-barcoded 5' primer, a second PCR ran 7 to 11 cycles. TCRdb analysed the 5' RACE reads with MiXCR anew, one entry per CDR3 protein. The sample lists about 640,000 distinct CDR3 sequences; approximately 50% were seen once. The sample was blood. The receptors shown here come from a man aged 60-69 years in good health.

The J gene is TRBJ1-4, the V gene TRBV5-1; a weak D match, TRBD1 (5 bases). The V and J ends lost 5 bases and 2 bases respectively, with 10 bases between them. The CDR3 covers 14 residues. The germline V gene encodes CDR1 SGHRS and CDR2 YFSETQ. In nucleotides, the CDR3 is TGCGCCAGCAGTTGGGGGTCCACTAATGAAAAACTGTTTTTT. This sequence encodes CASSWGSTNEKLFF. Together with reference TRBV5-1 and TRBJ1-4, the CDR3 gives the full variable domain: KAGVTQTPRYLIKTRGQQVTLSCSPISGHRSVSWYQQTPGQGLQFLFEYFSETQRNKGNFPGRFSGRQFSNSRSEMNVSTLELGDSALYLCASSWGSTNEKLFFGSGTQLSVL.

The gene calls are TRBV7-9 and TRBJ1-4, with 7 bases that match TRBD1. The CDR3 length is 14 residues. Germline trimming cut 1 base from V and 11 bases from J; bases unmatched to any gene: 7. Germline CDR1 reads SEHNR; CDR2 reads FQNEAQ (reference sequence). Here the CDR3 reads CASSLEGAQRKLFF. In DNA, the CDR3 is TGTGCCAGCAGCTTAGAGGGGGCGCAGCGGAAACTGTTTTTT.

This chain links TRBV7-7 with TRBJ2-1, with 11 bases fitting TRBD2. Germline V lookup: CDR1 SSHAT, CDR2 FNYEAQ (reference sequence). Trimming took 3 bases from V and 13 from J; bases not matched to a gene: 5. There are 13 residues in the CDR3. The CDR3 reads CASSFSSGGSQFF. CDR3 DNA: TGTGCCAGCAGCTTCTCTAGCGGGGGGTCTCAGTTCTTC.

CDR3 loop: CASSSQRHRGTSYNEQFF. The CDR3, as DNA: TGTGCCAGCAGTTCCCAACGACATCGAGGGACCTCCTACAATGAGCAGTTCTTC. V usage is TRBV6-5 and J usage is TRBJ2-1; either TRBD1 or TRBD2 may fit D (5 bases each). The V gene lost 4 bases and the J gene lost 0 bases, with 19 bases spanning the gap. The CDR3 is made up of 18 amino acids. Germline values: CDR1 MNHEY, CDR2 SVGAGI.

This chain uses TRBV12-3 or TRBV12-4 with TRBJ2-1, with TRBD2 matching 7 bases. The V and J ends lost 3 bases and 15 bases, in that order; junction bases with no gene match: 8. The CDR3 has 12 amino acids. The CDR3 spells CASSFPSGVAFF. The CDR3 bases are TGTGCCAGCAGTTTTCCTAGCGGAGTGGCGTTCTTC.

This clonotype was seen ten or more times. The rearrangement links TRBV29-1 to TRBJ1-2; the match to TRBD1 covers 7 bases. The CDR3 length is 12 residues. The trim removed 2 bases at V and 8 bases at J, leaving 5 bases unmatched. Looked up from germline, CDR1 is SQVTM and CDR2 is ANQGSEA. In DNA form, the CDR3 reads TGCAGCGTTGAATCGGGACAGTGGGGCTACACCTTC. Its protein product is CSVESGQWGYTF.

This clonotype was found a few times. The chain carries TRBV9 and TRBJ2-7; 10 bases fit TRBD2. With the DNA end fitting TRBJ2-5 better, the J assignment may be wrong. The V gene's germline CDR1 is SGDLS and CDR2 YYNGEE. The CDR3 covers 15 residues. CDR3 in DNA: TGTGCCAGCAGCCCAACTACTAGCGGGGTAGAGACCCAGTACTTC. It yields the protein CASSPTTSGVETQYF.

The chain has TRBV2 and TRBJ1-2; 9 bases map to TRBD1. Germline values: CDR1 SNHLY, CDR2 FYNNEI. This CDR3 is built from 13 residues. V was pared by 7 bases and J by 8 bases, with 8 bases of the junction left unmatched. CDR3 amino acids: CASIEGTGYGYTF. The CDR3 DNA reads TGTGCCAGCATCGAAGGGACAGGGTACGGCTACACCTTC.

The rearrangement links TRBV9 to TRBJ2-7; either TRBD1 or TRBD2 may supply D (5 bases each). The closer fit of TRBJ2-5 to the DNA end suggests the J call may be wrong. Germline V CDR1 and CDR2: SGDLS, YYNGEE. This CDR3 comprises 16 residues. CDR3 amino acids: CASSVGWGNRPETQYF. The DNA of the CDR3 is TGTGCCAGCAGCGTAGGGTGGGGGAACCGCCCAGAGACCCAGTACTTC.

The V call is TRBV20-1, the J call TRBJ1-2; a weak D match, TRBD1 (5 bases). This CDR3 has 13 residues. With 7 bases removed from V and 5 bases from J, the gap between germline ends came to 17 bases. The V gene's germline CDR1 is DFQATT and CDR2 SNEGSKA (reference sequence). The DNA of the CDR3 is TGCAGTGTCGGGACTTCTGCGGCTTATGGCTACACCTTC. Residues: CSVGTSAAYGYTF.

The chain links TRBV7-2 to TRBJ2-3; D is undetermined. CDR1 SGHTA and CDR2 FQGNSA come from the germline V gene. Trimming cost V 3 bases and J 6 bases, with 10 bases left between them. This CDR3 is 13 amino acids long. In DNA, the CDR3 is TGTGCCAGCAGCTTCGGACCCACGGATACGCAGTATTTT. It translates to CASSFGPTDTQYF.

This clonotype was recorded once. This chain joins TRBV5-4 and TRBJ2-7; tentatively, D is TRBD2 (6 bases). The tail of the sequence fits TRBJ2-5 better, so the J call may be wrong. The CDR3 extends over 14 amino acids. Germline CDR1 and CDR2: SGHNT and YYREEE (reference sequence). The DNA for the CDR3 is TGTGCCAGCAGCTCCACGATGGGAGGAGAGACCCAGTACTTC. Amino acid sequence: CASSSTMGGETQYF.

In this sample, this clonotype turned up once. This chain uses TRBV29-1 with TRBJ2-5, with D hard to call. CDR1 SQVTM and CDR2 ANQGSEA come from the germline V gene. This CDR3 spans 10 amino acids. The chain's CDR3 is CSLGLETQYF. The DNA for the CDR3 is TGCAGTTTGGGTCTAGAGACCCAGTACTTC. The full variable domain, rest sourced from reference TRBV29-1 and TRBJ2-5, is SAVISQKPSRDICQRGTSLTIQCQVDSQVTMMFWYRQQPGQSLTLIATANQGSEATYESGFVIDKFPISRPNLTFSTLTVSNMSPEDSSIYLCSLGLETQYFGPGTRLLVL.